What follows is one TCR beta chain and its context. This entry is derived from a study of blood T cell repertoires in COVID-19. For the study at large: COVID-19 samples from acute and convalescent phases originated in the United States, Italy and Spain. T cells, B-cell-depleted T cells, or PBMCs supplied cDNA or gDNA.

The V and J ends lost 7 bases and 2 bases, in that order; junction bases with no gene match: 3. Germline CDR1 reads SGHTA; CDR2 reads FQGNSA. The CDR3 spans 15 residues. Enrollment of patients from Seattle took place during active infection, with longitudinal follow-up. Original methodology: Cell counts per sample came from amplifying reference gene primers. Sequencing was performed with immunoSEQ multiplex PCR; in TCRdb, only in-frame clones are kept and a portion is missing. V, J and clone size were drawn from that table, and D and trimming were deduced from the DNA. The sample lists roughly 380,000 clones; about 88% were seen once.

The TCR sequence derives from a woman aged 40 to 55 with COVID-19, enrolled during active disease. Sequencing was performed on peripheral blood. The genes are TRBV7-2 and TRBJ2-5, with 14 bases lining up with TRBD2. The CDR3 sequence is CASIGLAGGQETQYF. CDR3 coding DNA: TGTGCCAGCATTGGACTAGCGGGGGGTCAAGAGACCCAGTACTTC.